This TCR beta chain was identified in a study of T-cell memory formation after mild COVID-19. TCRdb passed the 5' RACE reads through MiXCR, listing each CDR3 protein once. The sample lists 300,000 to 400,000 distinct CDR3 sequences, 20% to 25% occurring once. The sequenced material came from PBMCs or a T cell subset sorted from them (not recorded which). The sequence was collected from an adult woman who had mild COVID-19 (a few samples of this study predate the infection). Cell type and time point are not known.

CDR3 DNA: TGTGCCAGCAGCCGTAATACCGGGACTTCAGATACGCAGTATTTT. It encodes CASSRNTGTSDTQYF. The rearrangement links TRBV12-3 or TRBV12-4 to TRBJ2-3, with D possibly being TRBD2 (6 bases). The CDR3 has 15 residues. V lost 6 bases to trimming and J lost 4 bases, with 17 bases between them.